This TCR beta chain was documented in a study of CD8 T cells in ankylosing spondylitis. General study points: Clones linked to the disease showed a CD8+ phenotype. They occurred at relatively low frequencies in peripheral blood. Certain motif variants had earlier appeared in reactive arthritis synovial fluid and blood. A TCR beta motif of several highly homologous variants seemed to mark ankylosing spondylitis blood. Researchers reportedly found disease-linked clones significantly enriched in matched ankylosing spondylitis synovial fluid.

It was by quantitative 5'-RACE with molecular barcodes that TCR beta libraries were made. TCRdb used MiXCR to reprocess the 5' RACE reads, holding one entry per CDR3 protein. The table lists about 700,000 distinct CDR3 sequences, roughly 19% of them singletons. The CDR3 contains 14 residues. The germline V gene encodes CDR1 MDHEN and CDR2 SYDVKM. The V and J ends lost 6 bases and 4 bases respectively, with 15 bases between them. Note on this clonotype: The antigen is unknown.

The gene calls are TRBV28 and TRBJ1-2; D is uncertain. The sample comprised blood, either unsorted or a sorted T cell fraction (not recorded which). The sequence came from a male donor with ankylosing spondylitis. For the CDR3, the DNA is TGTGCCAGCAGCGGGATCTCGGGCGTCTATGGCTACACCTTC. Protein sequence: CASSGISGVYGYTF.